This T cell receptor (beta chain) was found in a study of T cell responses to AZD1222 COVID-19 vaccine. In regard to this clone: Its antigen is unknown.

Using immunoSEQ multiplex PCR, the repertoire was profiled, and TCRdb retains in-frame clones only, with some absent. The sample includes about 150,000 clones, around 90% of them seen just once. Per germline, CDR1 ENHRY and CDR2 SYGVKD. The CDR3 contains 15 residues. Trimming removed 2 bases from V and 4 bases from J, with 13 bases in between. Study results and caveats: AZD1222 recipients seropositive at baseline numbered only six.

The material was peripheral blood, obtained 28 days after the second dose of the MenACWY control vaccine. The chain uses TRBV10-3 and TRBJ2-3, with D perhaps TRBD1 (6 bases). The source is an adult who received the MenACWY meningococcal vaccine as a control. CDR3 nucleotides: TGTGCCATCAGTGAGCGTGGACAGCGTTCAGATACGCAGTATTTT. Translating it yields CAISERGQRSDTQYF.